This is a list of T cell receptor beta chains from one sample in a study of blood T cell repertoires in COVID-19. The method was immunoSEQ multiplex PCR; TCRdb's version includes in-frame clones alone and lacks a portion of them. The sample holds over 150,000 clones, 65% to 85% seen once. What was sequenced was peripheral blood. The receptors stem from a woman in her sixties with acute or convalescent COVID-19. CDR3s include the opening cysteine and the closing phenylalanine or tryptophan. D genes are given only for firm matches. The size entry is marked missing in some rows and otherwise reads once, few, many or a size class.

V gene	D gene	J gene	clone size	CDR3 DNA	CDR3 protein
TRBV20-1	NA	TRBJ2-3	NA	TGCCGAGGAGCTAGCACAGATACGCAGTATTTT	CRGASTDTQYF
TRBV5-1	NA	TRBJ2-5	NA	TGCGCCAGCAGCTTGGGTGTCGAAGAGACCCAGTACTTC	CASSLGVEETQYF
TRBV2	TRBD1	TRBJ1-2	NA	TGTGCCAGCAGTTTCGGGACAGGGGTCATGGGTGGCTACACCTTC	CASSFGTGVMGGYTF
TRBV5-4	TRBD1	TRBJ1-1	once	TGTGCCAGCAGCAACGGGACAGGGTGGCGGGCTTTCTTT	CASSNGTGWRAFF
TRBV9	NA	TRBJ1-4	NA	TGTGCCAGCAGTCGTACAGCGGCTAATGAAAAACTGTTTTTT	CASSRTAANEKLFF
TRBV7-2	NA	TRBJ2-7	NA	TGTGCCAGCAGCTTAGCCTTCTTGGGGCAGGGAGGCTACGAGCAGTACTTC	CASSLAFLGQGGYEQYF
TRBV5-1	NA	TRBJ2-2	NA	TGCGCCAGCAGCTTGTCAGGGCTTGCCACCGGGGAGCTGTTTTTT	CASSLSGLATGELFF
TRBV18	TRBD1	TRBJ2-7	NA	TGTGCCAGCTCACCAGGGGGACAGGGAAGGTCCTACGAGCAGTACTTC	CASSPGGQGRSYEQYF
TRBV10-2	NA	TRBJ1-2	NA	TGCGCCAGCAGTCCAGATAACTATGGCTACACCTTC	CASSPDNYGYTF
TRBV27	NA	TRBJ2-7	NA	TGTGCCAGCAGCCCCTTCGGTGGAGGCTACGAGCAGTACTTC	CASSPFGGGYEQYF
TRBV19	NA	TRBJ1-5	NA	TGTGCCAGTAGGACAGCCACTGAGCAGCCCCAGCATTTT	CASRTATEQPQHF
TRBV19	NA	TRBJ1-1	few	TGTGCCAGTACCGGTTTGAACACTGAAGCTTTCTTT	CASTGLNTEAFF
TRBV7-9	NA	TRBJ1-6	NA	TGTGCCAGCAGCTCCGGGTCCAATTCACCCCTCCACTTT	CASSSGSNSPLHF
TRBV5-1	NA	TRBJ1-4	NA	TGCGCCAGCAGCTTGTATCGCCCCCAGGGAAGCGGGCGGGGTGAAAAACTGTTTTTT	CASSLYRPQGSGRGEKLFF
TRBV7-9	NA	TRBJ1-1	NA	TGTGCCAGCAGCTCGCGGGACACTGAAGCTTTCTTT	CASSSRDTEAFF
TRBV6-5	NA	TRBJ1-6	NA	TGTGCCAGCAGTTACGTTGCAGGGCGGAATAATTCACCCCTCCACTTT	CASSYVAGRNNSPLHF
TRBV5-1	NA	TRBJ2-7	NA	TGCGCCAGCAGGCCAGGGAACTCCTACGAGCAGTACTTC	CASRPGNSYEQYF
TRBV19	TRBD1	TRBJ1-2	NA	TGTGCCAGTAGATTCGGACAGGGGGGCTATGGCTACACCTTC	CASRFGQGGYGYTF
TRBV30	TRBD1	TRBJ1-4	NA	TGTGCCTGGAACAAACAGGGGGCGATTGAAAAACTGTTTTTT	CAWNKQGAIEKLFF
TRBV9	NA	TRBJ2-3	few	TGTGCCAGCAGCGTTACAGACTACGATACGCAGTATTTT	CASSVTDYDTQYF
TRBV9	NA	TRBJ1-3	NA	TGTGCCAGCAGCGTAGGCACAACGCAGGCTGGGAGCACCATATATTTT	CASSVGTTQAGSTIYF
TRBV18	TRBD1	TRBJ2-2	NA	TGTGCCAGCCCCGGACAGGGGGGTGTCGGGGAGCTGTTTTTT	CASPGQGGVGELFF
TRBV5-1	NA	TRBJ1-6	NA	TGCGCCAGCGCCTTCTTGGGAGGCGGTAATTCACCCCTCCACTTT	CASAFLGGGNSPLHF
TRBV6-4	TRBD1	TRBJ2-1	NA	TGTGCCAGCAGCAAGGGGACAGGGAGCTACAATGAGCAGTTCTTC	CASSKGTGSYNEQFF
TRBV19	NA	TRBJ2-5	NA	TGTGCCAGTTCGGGTCAAGGCGAGACCCAGTACTTC	CASSGQGETQYF
TRBV5-5	NA	TRBJ2-1	NA	TGTGCCAGCAGGTCTCCAAGCGGTGAGCAGTTCTTC	CASRSPSGEQFF
TRBV6-6	NA	TRBJ1-1	NA	TGTGCCAGCATGCGGATGGACACTGAAGCTTTCTTT	CASMRMDTEAFF
TRBV19	NA	TRBJ1-4	NA	TGTGCCAGTAGTATGAGTTTGCTTGAAAAACTGTTTTTT	CASSMSLLEKLFF
TRBV6-4	NA	TRBJ1-1	once	TGTGCCAGTACGGGGAACACTGAAGCTTTCTTT	CASTGNTEAFF
TRBV6-2/TRBV6-3	TRBD2	TRBJ2-1	NA	TGTGCCAGCACCCCGATTGGACTAGCGGGAGTGGGGAACTACAATGAGCAGTTCTTC	CASTPIGLAGVGNYNEQFF
TRBV2	TRBD1	TRBJ1-1	few	TGTGCCAGCAGATTACAGGGGTACACTGAAGCTTTCTTT	CASRLQGYTEAFF
TRBV5-1	TRBD1	TRBJ2-1	NA	TGCGCCAGCAGCTTATACGACAGGGCAAGTGAGCAGTTCTTC	CASSLYDRASEQFF
TRBV4-2	TRBD1	TRBJ1-2	few	TGTGCCAGCAGCCAAGCCGGGACAGCCTATGGCTACACCTTC	CASSQAGTAYGYTF
TRBV5-5	TRBD1	TRBJ1-1	NA	TGTGCCAGCAGCCCTGGGACAGCCAGCACTGAAGCTTTCTTT	CASSPGTASTEAFF
TRBV19	TRBD1	TRBJ2-7	once	TGTGCCAGTAGTACGGGACAGGGGAGCTCCTACGAGCAGTACTTC	CASSTGQGSSYEQYF
TRBV5-6	TRBD1	TRBJ1-2	NA	TGTGCCAGCAGCTTGGCAGGGACAGGGTATGGCTACACCTTC	CASSLAGTGYGYTF
TRBV19	TRBD1	TRBJ1-2	NA	TGTGCCAGTAGTAATAAAAAACAGGGGATCTATGGCTACACCTTC	CASSNKKQGIYGYTF
TRBV9	TRBD2	TRBJ2-3	NA	TGTGCCAGCAGCGGGGCGGGGCGGGGGACAGATACGCAGTATTTT	CASSGAGRGTDTQYF
TRBV12-3/TRBV12-4	NA	TRBJ1-2	NA	TGTGCCAGCAGTTTCTCCGCGGGATATGGCTACACCTTC	CASSFSAGYGYTF
TRBV14	NA	TRBJ1-2	NA	TGTGCCAGCAGCCGGCAACAAAGTAACTATGGCTACACCTTC	CASSRQQSNYGYTF
TRBV3-1/TRBV3-2	NA	TRBJ1-5	NA	TGTGCCAGCAGCCAAGGAACAGGACATCAGCCCCAGCATTTT	CASSQGTGHQPQHF
TRBV19	TRBD1	TRBJ1-4	NA	TGTGCCAGTAGTACCCGGACAGGATGGGATGAAAAACTGTTTTTT	CASSTRTGWDEKLFF
TRBV7-3	NA	TRBJ1-6	once	TGTGCCAGCAGCTTAGGAGTGGAGGCATCACCCCTCCACTTT	CASSLGVEASPLHF
TRBV6-2/TRBV6-3	TRBD2	TRBJ2-1	NA	TGTGCCAGCAGCCTGGGGGGGGAGACCTACAATGAGCAGTTCTTC	CASSLGGETYNEQFF
TRBV18	TRBD1	TRBJ1-1	once	TGTGCCAGCTCACTTGGACAGGGGGATGGGACTGAAGCTTTCTTT	CASSLGQGDGTEAFF
TRBV7-9	TRBD1	TRBJ2-7	NA	TGTGCCAGCAGAGAGACAGGGGGCGGCTCTTACTACGAGCAGTACTTC	CASRETGGGSYYEQYF
TRBV19	NA	TRBJ1-1	few	TGTGCCAGTAGCGACGGGGGATTCATGAACACTGAAGCTTTCTTT	CASSDGGFMNTEAFF
TRBV25-1	TRBD1	TRBJ1-2	NA	TGTGCCAGCAGTGGACTAGGGACAGGGGAAGGGAACTATGGCTACACCTTC	CASSGLGTGEGNYGYTF
TRBV5-1	NA	TRBJ2-7	NA	TGCGCCAGCAGCTTTAGCTCCCCCTACGAGCAGTACTTC	CASSFSSPYEQYF
TRBV5-6	NA	TRBJ2-7	NA	TGTGCCAGCAGCTTTGCCCAGGGCTTCGGGTACGAGCAGTACTTC	CASSFAQGFGYEQYF
TRBV15	NA	TRBJ1-1	NA	TGTGCCACCAGCAGGATCAGGGTCACTGAAGCTTTCTTT	CATSRIRVTEAFF
TRBV10-3	TRBD1	TRBJ2-7	NA	TGTGCCATCAGTGAGGACAGGGTGGAATCCTACGAGCAGTACTTC	CAISEDRVESYEQYF
TRBV15	TRBD1	TRBJ1-2	NA	TGTGCCACCAGCAGAGATCGGACAGGGACTGGCTACACCTTC	CATSRDRTGTGYTF
TRBV29-1	NA	TRBJ1-1	NA	TGCAGCGTTGATGGAGGTCGAAGGAACACTGAAGCTTTCTTT	CSVDGGRRNTEAFF
TRBV6-5	TRBD2	TRBJ2-7	NA	TGTGCCACCGGGGGGGCTAGCGGGTTTTACGAGCAGTACTTC	CATGGASGFYEQYF
TRBV25-1	NA	TRBJ2-7	NA	TGTGCCAGCAGTGAATATTCAGGGAACAGCCACGAGCAGTACTTC	CASSEYSGNSHEQYF
TRBV12-3/TRBV12-4	TRBD2	TRBJ2-5	NA	TGTGCCAGCAGTTTCGGACTAGAGGAGACCCAGTACTTC	CASSFGLEETQYF
TRBV4-3	NA	TRBJ1-5	few	TGCGCCAGCAGCCAAGATAGGGCGGGGCTCCGGCCCCAGCATTTT	CASSQDRAGLRPQHF
TRBV30	NA	TRBJ1-4	NA	TGTGCCTGGAGTGCTGCCGGGACACCTAATGAAAAACTGTTTTTT	CAWSAAGTPNEKLFF
TRBV3-1/TRBV3-2	NA	TRBJ2-7	NA	TGTGCCAGCAGCCAAGTCACTAAAGGCCACGAGCAGTACTTC	CASSQVTKGHEQYF